Each of the 14 T cell receptor beta chains below was sequenced from the same sample in a study of beta chain features in type 1 diabetes. Findings and limits, study-wide: Across all four CD4+ subsets, people with type 1 diabetes showed modestly shorter TCRB CDR3s.

Their antigen targets remain unknown. As every portion of the isolated RNA was reverse transcribed, the sequencing read expressed TCRB transcripts. Assay used: immunoSEQ multiplex PCR; TCRdb lists only in-frame clones, some missing. The profile covers over 600,000 clones, with 12% appearing a single time and over 0.1% taken by the ten largest. The specimen sequenced was naive CD4+ T cells from blood. The receptors were sampled from a man under 40 with type 1 diabetes.

The rearrangement links TRBV11-2 to TRBJ2-1; D is undetermined. Germline V gene sequence: CDR1 SGHAT, CDR2 FQNNGV. The CDR3 extends over 12 amino acids. V gave up 1 base and J gave up 12 bases, with 10 bases separating them. DNA for the CDR3: TGTGCCAGCAGCTTAGCGGTAGACGTGCAGTTCTTC. Amino acids: CASSLAVDVQFF.

A word on this clone: The junction and the germline gene differ at one end; a read error may be behind it. This sequence joins TRBV7-2 and TRBJ1-6, with D unclear. From germline, CDR1 is SGHTA and CDR2 FQGNSA. This CDR3 is 16 amino acids long. CDR3 loop: CASSLEEGGYTSPLHF. Written as DNA, the CDR3 is TGTGCCAGCAGCTTAGAGGAGGGCGGCTATACTTCACCCCTCCACTTT.

Only a few counts were recorded for this clone. The gene calls are TRBV5-1 and TRBJ2-1; D gene ambiguous. Trimming left V 0 bases short and J 5 bases short, with 12 bases between. Germline V gives CDR1 SGHRS, CDR2 YFSETQ. This CDR3 is 15 amino acids long. DNA for the CDR3: TGCGCCAGCAGCTTGGTGGGTGGTCATCACAATGAGCAGTTCTTC. It encodes CASSLVGGHHNEQFF.

In its sample, this clone was seen a few times. Other DNA sequences within the sample encode an identical CDR3. V usage is TRBV7-2 and J usage is TRBJ2-5, with a tentative D call TRBD2 (5 bases). V gave up 5 bases and J gave up 5 bases, with 9 bases separating them. The CDR3 is 12 amino acids. The germline CDR1 and CDR2 sequences are SGHTA and FQGNSA. Written as DNA, the CDR3 is TGTGCCAGCAGCCAAGGCGGGGAGACCCAGTACTTC. Protein sequence: CASSQGGETQYF.

The gene calls are TRBV4-2 and TRBJ1-1; D is undetermined. The V end lost 4 bases, the J end lost 0 bases, and 6 bases lay between the germline ends. Looked up from germline, CDR1 is LGHNA and CDR2 is YNFKEQ. The CDR3 consists of 13 residues. CDR3 nucleotides: TGTGCCAGCAGCCTGAGGGTGAACACTGAAGCTTTCTTT. Amino acid sequence: CASSLRVNTEAFF.

This sequence joins TRBV7-9 and TRBJ2-1; TRBD1 matches 9 bases. The germline V gene has CDR1 SEHNR and CDR2 FQNEAQ (reference sequence). The CDR3 sequence is 14 residues long. Trimming removed 6 bases from V and 7 bases from J; junction bases left unmatched: 7. CDR3 region: CASRPGQGLNEQFF. In DNA, the CDR3 is TGTGCCAGCAGGCCGGGACAGGGATTGAATGAGCAGTTCTTC.

This clone has a handful of counts. CDR3 loop: CSVNWGFNQETQYF. CDR3 coding DNA: TGCAGCGTTAATTGGGGATTCAACCAAGAGACCCAGTACTTC. The chain has TRBV29-1 and TRBJ2-5, with D unclear. V was clipped by 5 bases and J by 0 bases, with 13 bases between them. The germline V gene has CDR1 SQVTM and CDR2 ANQGSEA. The CDR3 totals 14 residues.

As for this clone: The junction does not match germline at one end; this may be a read error. This chain links TRBV9 with TRBJ2-2; TRBD1 or TRBD2 may be the D gene (5 bases each). The CDR3 has 16 residues. Looked up from germline, CDR1 is SGDLS and CDR2 is YYNGEE. CDR3 protein: CASSVDLWGNAGELFF. CDR3 coding DNA: TGTGCCAGCAGCGTAGATCTATGGGGGAACGCCGGGGAGCTGTTTTTT.

The V call is TRBV7-2, the J call TRBJ2-2; the match to TRBD2 covers 10 bases. V shed 2 bases and J 0 bases; nucleotides not matched to a gene: 9. CDR1 is SGHTA, CDR2 FQGNSA, per germline. There are 19 residues in the CDR3. The CDR3 nucleotides read TGTGCCAGCAGCTTATATAGCCTAGCGGGGGTTACGAACACCGGGGAGCTGTTTTTT. As protein: CASSLYSLAGVTNTGELFF. Full variable domain (outside the CDR3, taken from reference TRBV7-2 and TRBJ2-2): GAGVSQSPSNKVTEKGKDVELRCDPISGHTALYWYRQSLGQGLEFLIYFQGNSAPDKSGLPSDRFSAERTGGSVSTLTIQRTQQEDSAVYLCASSLYSLAGVTNTGELFFGEGSRLTVL.

This chain's CDR3 is CASSGQGTGELFF. The DNA of the CDR3 is TGCGCCAGCAGTGGGCAGGGCACCGGGGAGCTGTTTTTT. The chain recombines TRBV10-2 with TRBJ2-2, with TRBD1 as a possible D gene (5 bases). Trimming shortened V by 4 bases and J by 4 bases, and 7 bases separated the two germline ends. Germline V gene lookup returns CDR1 WSHSY and CDR2 SAAADI. CDR3 length: 13 amino acids.

The J gene is TRBJ2-5, the V gene TRBV29-1; D not certain. This CDR3 spans 13 amino acids. Trimming cost V 7 bases and J 2 bases, with 14 bases left between them. Germline CDR1 reads SQVTM; CDR2 reads ANQGSEA. DNA of the CDR3: TGCAGCGCCGGGCCATCCCCTCAAGAGACCCAGTACTTC. Translating gives CSAGPSPQETQYF.

This clone was seen a handful of times. The chain combines TRBV13 with TRBJ2-7, with TRBD1 matching 11 bases. This CDR3 has 16 residues. The ends lost 0 bases at V and 3 bases at J; junction bases unmatched: 4. The V gene's germline CDR1 is PRHDT and CDR2 FYEKMQ (reference sequence). The CDR3 coding sequence is TGTGCCAGCAGCTTAGGCGGACAGGGGGCTATCTACGAGCAGTACTTC. Translating gives CASSLGGQGAIYEQYF.

This clone was found a few times. The chain joins TRBV12-2 to TRBJ1-2. TRBV12-2 counts as a pseudogene. CDR3 length: 15 amino acids. In DNA form, the CDR3 reads TGTGCAAGTCGCTTAGTCAACCGGGACTATGGCTGGGACACCTTC. Amino acid sequence: CASRLVNRDYGWDTF.

The chain has TRBV18 and TRBJ2-6; tentative D call: TRBD1 (5 bases). CDR3 size: 17 residues. Germline V gene data show CDR1 as KGHSH and CDR2 as LQKENI. The V and J ends lost 3 bases and 1 base respectively, with 13 bases between them. CDR3 DNA sequence: TGTGCCAGCTCACCTATCAAGCAGGGTTCTGGGGCCAACGTCCTGACTTTC. This codes for CASSPIKQGSGANVLTF. The full variable domain, its missing parts supplied by reference TRBV18 and TRBJ2-6, is NAGVMQNPRHLVRRRGQEARLRCSPMKGHSHVYWYRQLPEEGLKFMVYLQKENIIDESGMPKERFSAEFPKEGPSILRIQQVVRGDSAAYFCASSPIKQGSGANVLTFGAGSRLTVL.